These 2 T cell receptor beta chains share one sample of origin, sequenced in a study of shared clonotypes between healthy human individuals. The protocol was immunoSEQ multiplex PCR, while the TCRdb copy is restricted to in-frame clones and leaves out a portion. The sample includes 450,000 to 700,000 clones, just under 97% of them seen just once. CD45RO-negative, CCR7-positively selected cells formed the naive CD8 fraction, excluding terminally differentiated effector memory CD45RA+ cells. The sample taken for sequencing was naive CD8+ T cells sorted from blood. Source of these receptors: a woman aged 25 to 39 in good health.

This chain links TRBV7-9 with TRBJ2-5; 7 bases map to TRBD2. In germline, CDR1 is SEHNR, CDR2 FQNEAQ (reference sequence). CDR3 length: 15 amino acids. Trimming at V came to 11 bases and at J to 9 bases, leaving 21 bases not matched to a gene. This chain's CDR3 is CALTLGASGAGAQYF. The CDR3 nucleotides are TGTGCCCTCACCCTTGGGGCTAGCGGTGCGGGGGCCCAGTACTTC.

The chain is built from TRBV28 and TRBJ2-1; D is uncertain. Germline CDR1 is MDHEN and CDR2 is SYDVKM. V lost 2 bases to trimming and J lost 0 bases, with 8 bases between them. This CDR3 has 15 amino acids. The CDR3 nucleotides read TGTGCCAGCAGTTTACACTTTAGCTCCTACAATGAGCAGTTCTTC. It is translated as CASSLHFSSYNEQFF.